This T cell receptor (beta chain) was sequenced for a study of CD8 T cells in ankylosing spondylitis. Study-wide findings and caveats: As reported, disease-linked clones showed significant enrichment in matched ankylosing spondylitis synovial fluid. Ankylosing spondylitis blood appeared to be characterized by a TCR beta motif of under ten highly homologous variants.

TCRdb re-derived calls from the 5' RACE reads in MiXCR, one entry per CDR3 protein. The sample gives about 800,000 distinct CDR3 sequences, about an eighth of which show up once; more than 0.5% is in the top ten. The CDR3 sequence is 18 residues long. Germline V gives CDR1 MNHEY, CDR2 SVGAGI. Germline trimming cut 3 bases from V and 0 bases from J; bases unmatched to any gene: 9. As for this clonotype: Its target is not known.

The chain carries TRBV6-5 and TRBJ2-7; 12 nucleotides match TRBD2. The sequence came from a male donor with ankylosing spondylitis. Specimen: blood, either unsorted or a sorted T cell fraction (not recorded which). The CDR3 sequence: CASSYGTSGRQSSYEQYF. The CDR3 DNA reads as TGTGCCAGCAGTTATGGGACTAGCGGGCGACAGAGCTCCTACGAGCAGTACTTC.